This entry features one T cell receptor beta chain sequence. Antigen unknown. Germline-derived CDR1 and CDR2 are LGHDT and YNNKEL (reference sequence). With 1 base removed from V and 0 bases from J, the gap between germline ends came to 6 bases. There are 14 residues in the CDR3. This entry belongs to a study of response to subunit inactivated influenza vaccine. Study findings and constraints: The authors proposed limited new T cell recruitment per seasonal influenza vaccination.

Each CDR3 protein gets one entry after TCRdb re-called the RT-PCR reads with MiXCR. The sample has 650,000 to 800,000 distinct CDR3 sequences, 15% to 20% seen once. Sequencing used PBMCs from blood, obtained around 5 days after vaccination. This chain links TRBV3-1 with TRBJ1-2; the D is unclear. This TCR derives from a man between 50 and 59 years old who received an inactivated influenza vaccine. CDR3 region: CASSQAATNYGYTF. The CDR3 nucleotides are TGTGCCAGCAGCCAAGCAGCCACTAACTATGGCTACACCTTC.